The rows below give T cell receptor beta chains drawn from one sample of a study of Ad26.COV2.S vaccination and SARS-CoV-2 variants. Here immunoSEQ multiplex PCR was the method, and the copy in TCRdb shows in-frame clones only, minus some. The sample lists roughly 300,000 clones, 75% to 90% occurring once. The sequencing here drew on peripheral blood, taken in a trial of Ad26.COV2.S vaccine versus placebo. The receptors were gathered from a person aged 18-60 years who received the Ad26.COV2.S COVID-19 vaccine or a placebo. Both conserved end residues are part of each CDR3. A D gene is named only where the DNA matches it firmly. Clone size is shown for a subset of rows, as once, few, many or a class of expanded clone.

size,D,V,J,DNA,CDR3
NA,NA,TRBV28,TRBJ2-1,TGTGCCAGCAGGGGGGCATTGGGGTACAATGAGCAGTTCTTC,CASRGALGYNEQFF
NA,TRBD1,TRBV19,TRBJ2-1,TGTGCCAGTAGCCTCCGGGACAGACTTTACAATGAGCAGTTCTTC,CASSLRDRLYNEQFF
NA,NA,TRBV4-2,TRBJ1-4,TGTGCCAGCAGCCAAGAGCAGACTTCAACTAATGAAAAACTGTTTTTT,CASSQEQTSTNEKLFF
few,TRBD2,TRBV5-6,TRBJ2-7,TGTGCCAGCAGCTTGGTCCGGGGGGGCTACGAGCAGTACTTC,CASSLVRGGYEQYF
once,NA,TRBV24-1,TRBJ1-5,TGTGCCACCAGTGAGCGATATAGCAATCAGCCCCAGCATTTT,CATSERYSNQPQHF
NA,NA,TRBV23-1,TRBJ2-7,TGCGCCAGCACCCCATTTGGGGGGGCCAACTACGAGCAGTACTTC,CASTPFGGANYEQYF
NA,NA,TRBV7-8,TRBJ1-3,TGTGCCAGCAGCAACCTTCCTGGAAACACCATATATTTT,CASSNLPGNTIYF
once,TRBD2,TRBV5-1,TRBJ2-7,TGCGCCAGCTCCGGGACTAGCGGTCCCGGAGCACAGTACTTC,CASSGTSGPGAQYF
NA,TRBD1,TRBV3-1/TRBV3-2,TRBJ2-5,TGTGCCAGCAGCCCCCCTCTGGGACAGGGACGGGAGACCCAGTACTTC,CASSPPLGQGRETQYF
NA,NA,TRBV7-9,TRBJ2-7,TGTGCCAGCAGCTTAGCGGGGGACTGGGAGCAGTACTTC,CASSLAGDWEQYF
NA,NA,TRBV5-1,TRBJ2-2,TGCGCCAGCAGTCAGATCCCGGGACACCGGGACGGGGAGCTGTTTTTT,CASSQIPGHRDGELFF
few,NA,TRBV7-2,TRBJ1-2,TGTGCCAGCAGCAAGAGGGAATCTAACTATGGCTACACCTTC,CASSKRESNYGYTF
once,TRBD1,TRBV28,TRBJ1-1,TGTGCCAGCAGTAACACAGGGGGCGGGAACACTGAAGCTTTCTTT,CASSNTGGGNTEAFF
NA,NA,TRBV2,TRBJ1-2,TGTGCCAGCAGTGCGCAGGGGTCTAACTATGGCTACACCTTC,CASSAQGSNYGYTF
NA,TRBD2,TRBV12-3/TRBV12-4,TRBJ2-7,TGTGCCAGCGCTACTAGCGGGAGTGGCGAGCAGTACTTC,CASATSGSGEQYF
NA,NA,TRBV2,TRBJ1-3,TGTGCCAGCAGTGAAATCGGGGACTCTGGAAACACCATATATTTT,CASSEIGDSGNTIYF
once,NA,TRBV10-2,TRBJ2-5,TGCGCCAGCCGGGGGGCTCGAGAGACCCAGTACTTC,CASRGARETQYF
NA,TRBD1,TRBV27,TRBJ2-7,TGTGCCAGCAGTCCCCCAGCCGGGACAGCATCCTACGAGCAGTACTTC,CASSPPAGTASYEQYF
NA,TRBD1,TRBV19,TRBJ2-7,TGTGCCAGTAGTATAGTAGGGGGCGAAGAAAAGCAGTACTTC,CASSIVGGEEKQYF
NA,NA,TRBV4-3,TRBJ2-3,TGCGCCAGCAGCCAAGATATACGAGATGCAGATACGCAGTATTTT,CASSQDIRDADTQYF
NA,NA,TRBV2,TRBJ2-7,TGTGCCAGCAGTGAAGGCCAGCTCGAGCAGTACTTC,CASSEGQLEQYF
NA,NA,TRBV28,TRBJ1-2,TGTGCCAGCAGTCGCTCGAGGAGCTATGGCTACACCTTC,CASSRSRSYGYTF
NA,NA,TRBV7-9,TRBJ1-2,TGTGCCAGCAGCCACTCAGGATCCCCCTACGACTATGGCTACACCTTC,CASSHSGSPYDYGYTF
NA,NA,TRBV18,TRBJ1-5,TGTGCCAGCTCACCACCGGGGGGGAGCAATCAGCCCCAGCATTTT,CASSPPGGSNQPQHF
once,NA,TRBV10-3,TRBJ1-6,TGTGCCACAGGAGGGACGGCAAGCTCCTATAATTCACCCCTCCACTTT,CATGGTASSYNSPLHF
NA,NA,TRBV11-2,TRBJ2-5,TGTGCCAGCAGCCGGCCGGGACGACGAGAGACCCAGTACTTC,CASSRPGRRETQYF
NA,NA,TRBV4-2,TRBJ2-1,TGTGCCAGCAGCCGGCAAGAGCCGTCCAATGAGCAGTTCTTC,CASSRQEPSNEQFF
NA,NA,TRBV7-9,TRBJ2-6,TGTGCCAGCAGCTTAGACTCTGGGGCCAACGTCCTGACTTTC,CASSLDSGANVLTF
few,NA,TRBV5-1,TRBJ1-5,TGCGCCAGCAGCTGGTACGGGGATAGCAATCAGCCCCAGCATTTT,CASSWYGDSNQPQHF
few,NA,TRBV4-1,TRBJ2-5,TGCGCCAGCAGCCCACAGGCGTACCAAGAGACCCAGTACTTC,CASSPQAYQETQYF
many,TRBD1,TRBV10-3,TRBJ1-2,TGTGCCACCGAAGAGACAGGGGGCCATGGCTACACCTTC,CATEETGGHGYTF
NA,NA,TRBV10-3,TRBJ2-5,TGTGCCATCGCCGCAGGGGACGAAGAGACCCAGTACTTC,CAIAAGDEETQYF
NA,TRBD2,TRBV5-1,TRBJ2-3,TGCGCCAGCAGCTCCACCGGGACTAGCGGCACAGATACGCAGTATTTT,CASSSTGTSGTDTQYF
NA,NA,TRBV18,TRBJ2-2,TGTGCCAGCTCAGATCCAGGACGGGGGAACACCGGGGAGCTGTTTTTT,CASSDPGRGNTGELFF
NA,NA,TRBV19,TRBJ1-5,TGTGCCAGTAAACAGGCGTTACACATAGGCAATCAGCCCCAGCATTTT,CASKQALHIGNQPQHF
NA,NA,TRBV18,TRBJ2-7,TGTGCCAGCTCACCCCCTGGACTACGGGCGTACTTC,CASSPPGLRAYF
NA,TRBD1,TRBV6-2/TRBV6-3,TRBJ1-4,TGTGCCAGCAGCCAGGGACAGGGTTTGTTTTTT,CASSQGQGLFF
NA,NA,TRBV4-3,TRBJ2-5,TGCGCCAGCAGTCAGTCCGGGTCAGAGACCCAGTACTTC,CASSQSGSETQYF
NA,TRBD2,TRBV7-2,TRBJ2-7,TGTGCCAGCAGCCCCCGAACGGGAGGCTCCTACGAGCAGTACTTC,CASSPRTGGSYEQYF
NA,NA,TRBV6-5,TRBJ2-1,TGTGCCAGCAGCCGCACCAGGGACTACAATGAGCAGTTCTTC,CASSRTRDYNEQFF
once,TRBD2,TRBV9,TRBJ2-2,TGTGCCAGCAGCGGGAAGATAGCGGGAGAGGGCGGGGAGCTGTTTTTT,CASSGKIAGEGGELFF
NA,TRBD2,TRBV5-4,TRBJ2-1,TGTGCCAGCAGCTTGGCTAGCGGGAGCCACAATGAGCAGTTCTTC,CASSLASGSHNEQFF
NA,NA,TRBV19,TRBJ1-2,TGTGCCGCCAGGGGAGGGGCGAGGGATGGCTACACCTTC,CAARGGARDGYTF
NA,TRBD1,TRBV7-9,TRBJ2-3,TGTGCCAGCAGCGGTACAGGGGCAGAAGCAGATACGCAGTATTTT,CASSGTGAEADTQYF
NA,NA,TRBV9,TRBJ2-3,TGTGCCAGCAGCGCTATACAGAGCACAGATACGCAGTATTTT,CASSAIQSTDTQYF
NA,TRBD1,TRBV3-1/TRBV3-2,TRBJ1-2,TGTGCCAGCAGCCACCTCGGACAGGGGGTTAACTATGGCTACACCTTC,CASSHLGQGVNYGYTF
once,NA,TRBV5-1,TRBJ2-1,TGCGCCAGCAGCCCACCGGGCGGGGTCAATGAGCAGTTCTTC,CASSPPGGVNEQFF
NA,NA,TRBV6-2/TRBV6-3,TRBJ1-1,TGTGCCAGCAGCTTCCAGTTTATGAACACTGAAGCTTTCTTT,CASSFQFMNTEAFF
NA,NA,TRBV21-1,TRBJ1-2,TGTGCCAGCAGCAAACCAGGGCCCCAGTTTAATGGCTACACCTTC,CASSKPGPQFNGYTF
NA,NA,TRBV7-8,TRBJ2-3,TGTGCCAGCAGCTTATATTCGTTAAGCACAGATACGCAGTATTTT,CASSLYSLSTDTQYF
NA,TRBD2,TRBV3-1/TRBV3-2,TRBJ2-7,TGTGCCAGCAGCCCCGGACTAGCGGGAGGTGGGGAGCAGTACTTC,CASSPGLAGGGEQYF
many,TRBD2,TRBV19,TRBJ2-7,TGTGCCAGTAGTAGGCGTGGACTAGGATCCTACGAGCAGTACTTC,CASSRRGLGSYEQYF
NA,NA,TRBV24-1,TRBJ2-5,TGTGCCACCCAGGGTACGCAAGAGACCCAGTACTTC,CATQGTQETQYF
NA,TRBD2,TRBV29-1,TRBJ2-1,TGCAGCGTCCTCGGACTAGCGGGAGGGCCAAATGAGCAGTTCTTC,CSVLGLAGGPNEQFF
NA,NA,TRBV24-1,TRBJ2-7,TGTGCCACCAGTGACGCCTACGAGCAGTACTTC,CATSDAYEQYF